A selection of T cell receptor beta chains follows, all from one sample in a study of T cells after yellow fever vaccination. Each CDR3 protein gets one entry after TCRdb re-called the 5' RACE reads with MiXCR. The sample has 620,000 or so distinct CDR3 sequences; 9% to 15% are singletons. The sample in question was PBMCs, obtained on the day of the yellow fever booster vaccination. Receptors originate from a man aged 30 to 39 who received the YFV17D yellow fever vaccine. Both conserved end residues are trimmed from each CDR3.

j_call v_call cdr3_aa
TRBJ2-7 TRBV7-2 ASSLVGTVLEEQY
TRBJ2-1 TRBV5-1 ASSTTSGINNEQF
TRBJ2-3 TRBV24-1 ATSDPSTSTDTQY
TRBJ1-5 TRBV20-1 SARDRANQPQH
TRBJ1-5 TRBV29-1 SVGGTRGDQPQH
TRBJ1-5 TRBV6-1 ASILREGVQPQH
TRBJ2-7 TRBV20-1 SARLAGGFEQY
TRBJ2-7 TRBV27 ASSLSGLAGGRAYEQY
TRBJ2-4 TRBV19 ASSTTGYDIQY
TRBJ2-3 TRBV10-3 AIGGGQDIVGSTDTQY
TRBJ1-2 TRBV7-3 ASSFGTGPVDGYT
TRBJ2-2 TRBV20-1 SATPALSRNTGELF
TRBJ1-5 TRBV27 ASSLGVSSNQPQH
TRBJ2-5 TRBV6-6 ASSRHQETQY
TRBJ2-7 TRBV7-3 ASSLATGGTYEQY
TRBJ2-5 TRBV5-1 ASSTRGLETQY
TRBJ2-2 TRBV10-2 ASSERSGGNTGELF
TRBJ1-6 TRBV19 ASTLGEGLSPLH
TRBJ2-1 TRBV7-2 ASSWEPLREQF
TRBJ1-6 TRBV5-4 ASSLGVSNSPLH
TRBJ2-3 TRBV10-3 AISPSGLSTDTQY
TRBJ2-5 TRBV10-3 AISTSLGGGQETQY
TRBJ1-1 TRBV5-1 ATNREGSNTEAF
TRBJ2-1 TRBV24-1 ATSDRLGLAGVGGSYNEQF
TRBJ2-7 TRBV27 ASSLSLSQAWEQY
TRBJ2-1 TRBV4-2 ASSRQQSMDNEQF
TRBJ2-2 TRBV28 ASSITNTGELF
TRBJ2-6 TRBV24-1 ASTNSGANVLT
TRBJ1-4 TRBV7-2 ASSLRRNEKLF
TRBJ2-5 TRBV9 ASSVVPFGETQY
TRBJ2-7 TRBV7-2 ASSLIGGGSWYEQY
TRBJ2-5 TRBV30 AWSRAEETQY
TRBJ2-1 TRBV10-3 AITTGGNEQF
TRBJ2-2 TRBV6-1 ASSHTGTDTGELF
TRBJ2-1 TRBV7-9 AIGTLVTYNEQF
TRBJ2-3 TRBV5-4 ASSLVAGASTDTQY
TRBJ2-1 TRBV12-3/TRBV12-4 ASRGEGSSYNEQF
TRBJ2-3 TRBV9 ASSVVTQSVTQY
TRBJ2-2 TRBV20-1 SATTSGRGSGELF
TRBJ2-7 TRBV15 ATSRDGTGKAGEQY
TRBJ2-2 TRBV5-5 ASSLGVSSSGELF
TRBJ2-7 TRBV14 ASSQVMNYEQY
TRBJ1-6 TRBV12-3/TRBV12-4 ASSQGQGYNSPLH
TRBJ1-4 TRBV6-1 ASRKRDRHNEKLF
TRBJ2-5 TRBV5-5 ASSWTRAGTTETQY
TRBJ2-7 TRBV20-1 SASDASYEQY
TRBJ2-7 TRBV7-9 ASSPAGTGRYEQY
TRBJ2-5 TRBV6-5 ASSYPQGAEETQY
TRBJ2-3 TRBV10-2 ASSDGDTQY
TRBJ2-4 TRBV27 ATSSTSGGNIQY